The 27 T cell receptor beta chains in this list originate from one sample, sequenced in a study of shared clonotypes between healthy human individuals. Some clones are missing from TCRdb's copy, which holds only in-frame ones; the method was immunoSEQ multiplex PCR. The sample contains some 1,600,000 clones, about 98% of which appear only once. Sequencing was carried out using naive CD4+ T cells sorted from blood. As to subset: CD45RA+ positively selected. The receptors come from a man under 40 in good health.

The V and J genes are TRBV5-8 and TRBJ2-7; 9 bases align to TRBD2. Looked up from germline, CDR1 is SGHTS and CDR2 is YDEGEE. The V gene end was trimmed by 2 bases and the J gene end by 5 bases; junction bases not matched to a gene: 8. This CDR3 has 15 residues. CDR3 sequence reads: CASSFFAGGVDEQYF. The CDR3 DNA sequence: TGTGCCAGCAGCTTTTTTGCGGGAGGGGTAGACGAGCAGTACTTC.

The chain employs TRBV5-1 and TRBJ2-2; TRBD1 might be the D (6 bases). From germline, CDR1 is SGHRS and CDR2 YFSETQ. CDR3 length: 14 amino acids. Trimming stripped 2 bases from V and 5 bases from J, with 10 bases between. This chain's CDR3 is CASSFRGQTGELFF. DNA of the CDR3: TGCGCCAGCAGCTTTAGGGGACAAACCGGGGAGCTGTTTTTT.

The gene calls are TRBV27 and TRBJ2-5; TRBD1 or TRBD2 may be the D gene (5 bases each). The V end lost 2 bases, the J end lost 4 bases, and 11 bases lay between the germline ends. This CDR3 has 14 residues. CDR1 and CDR2 (germline): MNHEY, SMNVEV (reference sequence). DNA for the CDR3: TGTGCCAGCAGTTTAGTCGGGGCGCGAGAGACCCAGTACTTC. Its translation: CASSLVGARETQYF.

This rearrangement joins TRBV28 to TRBJ2-3, with a weak D call TRBD2 (5 bases). The CDR3 is 13 residues long. Germline V gene sequence: CDR1 MDHEN, CDR2 SYDVKM. CDR3 region: CTSSAASTDTQYF. CDR3 coding DNA: TGTACGTCTTCAGCGGCCAGCACAGATACGCAGTATTTT.

The rearrangement joins TRBV6-1 to TRBJ2-7, with TRBD1 matching 7 bases. Germline-derived CDR1 and CDR2 are MNHNS and SASEGT. V was clipped by 6 bases and J by 0 bases; unmatched bases: 8. The CDR3 totals 15 residues. CDR3 in amino acids: CASRKGQALSYEQYF. DNA of the CDR3: TGTGCCAGCAGGAAAGGACAGGCGCTCTCCTACGAGCAGTACTTC.

This clone was recorded once. This chain joins TRBV5-4 and TRBJ2-1; TRBD1 might be the D (7 bases). V was pared by 7 bases and J by 5 bases, with 16 bases between. The germline V gene encodes CDR1 SGHNT and CDR2 YYREEE (reference sequence). The CDR3 is 14 residues long. CDR3 region: CASWSRGAHNEQFF. The CDR3 DNA is TGTGCCAGCTGGTCCAGGGGGGCACACAATGAGCAGTTCTTC. Based on the CDR3 plus reference TRBV5-4 and TRBJ2-1, the full variable domain is ETGVTQSPTHLIKTRGQQVTLRCSSQSGHNTVSWYQQALGQGPQFIFQYYREEENGRGNFPPRFSGLQFPNYSSELNVNALELDDSALYLCASWSRGAHNEQFFGPGTRLTVL.

V and J are TRBV7-2 and TRBJ1-3; D is possibly TRBD1 (5 bases). The CDR3 is 16 amino acids. Trimming took off 5 bases at V and 4 bases at J, with 18 bases between the two ends. The germline gives CDR1 SGHTA, CDR2 FQGNSA. CDR3 DNA sequence: TGTGCCAGCAGCCCAGACTCCGGGGGAACAGGAAACACCATATATTTT. Translated, it gives CASSPDSGGTGNTIYF. Filled out from reference TRBV7-2 and TRBJ1-3, the complete variable domain reads GAGVSQSPSNKVTEKGKDVELRCDPISGHTALYWYRQSLGQGLEFLIYFQGNSAPDKSGLPSDRFSAERTGGSVSTLTIQRTQQEDSAVYLCASSPDSGGTGNTIYFGEGSWLTVV.

V gene TRBV6-1 combines with J gene TRBJ1-2; 9 bases are shared with TRBD1. V lost 6 bases and J lost 8; bases outside the gene matches: 7. Per germline, CDR1 MNHNS and CDR2 SASEGT. The length of the CDR3 is 13 residues. The CDR3 protein is CASRGQGTEGYTF. The CDR3 region has the DNA TGTGCCAGCAGGGGACAGGGTACGGAAGGCTACACCTTC.

This chain links TRBV5-1 with TRBJ2-1; D uncertain. The CDR3 has 12 amino acids. Germline lookup yields CDR1 SGHRS and CDR2 YFSETQ. Trimming pared 1 base from V and 9 bases from J, leaving 8 bases between. The chain's CDR3 is CASSLTEVEQFF. In nucleotides, the CDR3 is TGCGCCAGCAGCTTGACAGAGGTTGAGCAGTTCTTC. Combining the CDR3 with reference TRBV5-1 and TRBJ2-1 gives the whole variable domain KAGVTQTPRYLIKTRGQQVTLSCSPISGHRSVSWYQQTPGQGLQFLFEYFSETQRNKGNFPGRFSGRQFSNSRSEMNVSTLELGDSALYLCASSLTEVEQFFGPGTRLTVL.

V usage is TRBV9 and J usage is TRBJ2-2, with D perhaps matching TRBD1 (6 bases). Germline V gene sequence: CDR1 SGDLS, CDR2 YYNGEE. The CDR3 has 15 amino acids. V gave up 6 bases and J gave up 0 bases, with 12 bases separating them. The CDR3 DNA is TGTGCCAGCAACCCAGGGGCCGCGAACACCGGGGAGCTGTTTTTT. Translation: CASNPGAANTGELFF.

The chain links TRBV5-5 to TRBJ2-5; 7 bases map to TRBD2. The V segment lost 2 bases and the J segment 0 bases; nucleotides outside the gene matches: 4. Germline CDR1 and CDR2: SGHKS and YYEKEE (reference sequence). CDR3 size: 15 residues. The CDR3 bases are TGTGCCAGCAGCTTCGGAGCGGGATACCAAGAGACCCAGTACTTC. Its translation is CASSFGAGYQETQYF.

A remark on this clone: The same CDR3 also results from other DNA sequences found in this sample. This sequence joins TRBV7-9 and TRBJ2-7; perhaps TRBD2 as D (5 bases). The CDR3 has 13 amino acids. Germline assignment: CDR1 SEHNR and CDR2 FQNEAQ (reference sequence). Trimming left V 0 bases short and J 4 bases short, with 7 bases between. The DNA for the CDR3 is TGTGCCAGCAGCTTAGCGCGGACTTACGAGCAGTACTTC. It encodes CASSLARTYEQYF.

V usage is TRBV19 and J usage is TRBJ2-5; D possibly uses TRBD1 or TRBD2 (5 bases each). The CDR3 extends over 15 amino acids. The ends were cut back, 4 bases at V and 1 base at J, with 13 bases in the middle. Germline values: CDR1 LNHDA, CDR2 SQIVND (reference sequence). The CDR3 sequence is CASSTFRGAQETQYF. CDR3 bases: TGTGCCAGTAGTACCTTCCGGGGCGCCCAAGAGACCCAGTACTTC.

The chain carries TRBV6-5 and TRBJ2-2; tentative D call: TRBD2 (5 bases). Germline V lookup: CDR1 MNHEY, CDR2 SVGAGI. This CDR3 region has 15 residues. V was trimmed by 7 bases and J by 6 bases, leaving 18 bases between them. The CDR3 loop is CASKRKLVVSGELFF. DNA for the CDR3: TGTGCCAGCAAAAGGAAACTAGTTGTTTCCGGGGAGCTGTTTTTT.

This clone was detected only once. V gene TRBV5-4 combines with J gene TRBJ2-1, with 7 bases that match TRBD2. Germline values: CDR1 SGHNT, CDR2 YYREEE (reference sequence). The CDR3 is 16 residues long. Unmatched junction bases numbered 7, after V lost 0 bases and J lost 4 bases. CDR3 sequence: CASSLDRDYSYNEQFF. In DNA, the CDR3 is TGTGCCAGCAGCTTGGACCGGGACTACTCTTACAATGAGCAGTTCTTC.

CDR3 amino acids: CSVSRGKWNEQFF. CDR3 nucleotide sequence: TGCAGCGTTAGTAGGGGGAAGTGGAATGAGCAGTTCTTC. The gene calls are TRBV29-1 and TRBJ2-1, with D possibly matching TRBD1 (6 bases). The CDR3 consists of 13 residues. The V end was cut by 5 bases, the J end by 7 bases, with 15 bases between. Germline-derived CDR1 and CDR2 are SQVTM and ANQGSEA.

V usage is TRBV27 and J usage is TRBJ1-1, with D possibly TRBD1 on 5 matching bases. Germline CDR1 reads MNHEY; CDR2 reads SMNVEV (reference sequence). The CDR3 loop spans 14 amino acids. The V gene lost 3 bases and the J gene lost 0 bases, with 8 bases spanning the gap. CDR3 protein: CASSLGRVNTEAFF. The CDR3 DNA reads as TGTGCCAGCAGTTTGGGACGGGTGAACACTGAAGCTTTCTTT.

J is TRBJ2-7 and V is TRBV4-1, with 8 bases that match TRBD2. J was trimmed by 3 bases and V by 1 base; bases with no gene match: 5. The CDR3 loop spans 15 amino acids. Germline CDR1 reads MGHRA; CDR2 reads YSYEKL. This chain's CDR3 is CASSQGSGSIYEQYF. CDR3 nucleotide sequence: TGCGCCAGCAGCCAAGGGAGCGGGAGTATCTACGAGCAGTACTTC.

The chain combines TRBV7-2 with TRBJ2-7; D unclear. This CDR3 has 15 amino acids. Germline-derived CDR1 and CDR2 are SGHTA and FQGNSA. Trimming left V 3 bases short and J 3 bases short, with 15 bases between. Written as DNA, the CDR3 is TGTGCCAGCAGCTTGGACCTTGCCTGGGTCTACGAGCAGTACTTC. Its translation: CASSLDLAWVYEQYF.

The chain couples TRBV4-3 to TRBJ1-5; D is undetermined. Trimming removed 0 bases from V and 0 bases from J, with 12 bases in between. The germline CDR1 and CDR2 sequences are LGHNA and YSLEER. The CDR3 is 17 amino acids. The CDR3 DNA follows: TGCGCCAGCAGCCAAGATAGAACGGGAAATAGCAATCAGCCCCAGCATTTT. Amino acid sequence: CASSQDRTGNSNQPQHF.

This sequence joins TRBV4-1 and TRBJ1-5; D is undetermined. V shed 0 bases and J shed 0 bases, with 9 bases lying between them. From germline, CDR1 is MGHRA and CDR2 YSYEKL. The CDR3 has 16 amino acids. The CDR3 sequence is CASSQDQFYSNQPQHF. CDR3 DNA: TGCGCCAGCAGCCAAGATCAGTTTTATAGCAATCAGCCCCAGCATTTT.

V is TRBV9 and J is TRBJ1-5, with 11 bases identical to TRBD1. The CDR3 has 17 residues. The germline gives CDR1 SGDLS, CDR2 YYNGEE. J gave up 6 bases and V 0 bases, and 8 bases lay outside the gene matches. CDR3 residues: CASSVGEDRGRVQPQHF. CDR3 coding DNA: TGTGCCAGCAGCGTAGGAGAGGACAGGGGGCGGGTTCAGCCCCAGCATTTT.

The chain links TRBV29-1 to TRBJ2-1; D perhaps matches TRBD1 (5 bases). This CDR3 region has 14 residues. In germline, CDR1 is SQVTM, CDR2 ANQGSEA. V was clipped by 6 bases and J by 6 bases, with 18 bases between them. CDR3 sequence reads: CSVSIGARGNEQFF. CDR3 coding DNA: TGCAGCGTCTCGATAGGGGCGAGAGGCAATGAGCAGTTCTTC.

The gene calls are TRBV5-4 and TRBJ2-3; D is possibly TRBD2 (5 bases). The CDR3 is 15 amino acids. Between the trimmed V and J ends, which lost 4 bases and 2 bases, there was a span of 14 bases. Germline CDR1 and CDR2: SGHNT and YYREEE (reference sequence). In DNA form, the CDR3 reads TGTGCCAGCAGCCTTATCGGAGCGGCCACAGATACGCAGTATTTT. Its translation: CASSLIGAATDTQYF.

V and J are TRBV11-2 and TRBJ2-7; D gene ambiguous. The CDR3 sequence is 16 residues long. V lost 4 bases, J lost 5 bases, and 21 bases lay in between. CDR1 and CDR2 (germline): SGHAT, FQNNGV. The CDR3 DNA is TGTGCCAGCAGCTCCCTCCTCCTCGGAAGGAAGAACGAGCAGTACTTC. It translates to CASSSLLLGRKNEQYF.

The chain uses TRBV7-2 and TRBJ2-7, with 11 bases aligning to TRBD2. The CDR3 is 14 amino acids. CDR1 and CDR2 (germline): SGHTA, FQGNSA. After removal of 6 bases from V and 2 bases from J, the junction contained 3 bases not matched to a gene. This chain's CDR3 is CASRTSGGTYEQYF. CDR3 in DNA: TGTGCCAGCAGAACTAGCGGGGGTACCTACGAGCAGTACTTC.

The V call is TRBV30, the J call TRBJ1-2, with D hard to call. The V gene lost 0 bases and the J gene lost 5 bases, with 13 bases spanning the gap. This CDR3 comprises 14 residues. Germline lookup yields CDR1 GTSNPN and CDR2 SVGIG (reference sequence). The CDR3 bases are TGTGCCTGGAGTGTTCCAGGTTCCCCTTATGGCTACACCTTC. It specifies CAWSVPGSPYGYTF.